The clone carrying this T cell receptor beta chain was found many times. TCRdb processed the RT-PCR reads anew with MiXCR; each CDR3 protein has one entry. The profile shows roughly 940,000 distinct CDR3 sequences, roughly 17% of them singletons. This specimen comes from a study of patients and donors after allogeneic stem cell transplantation. Germline lookup yields CDR1 SQVTM and CDR2 ANQGSEA. The V gene lost 2 bases and the J gene lost 5 bases, with 12 bases spanning the gap. CDR3 length equals 13 residues. V is TRBV29-1 and J is TRBJ1-1; tentatively, D is TRBD1 (6 bases). This sequence originates from a human donor who was either an allogeneic HSCT recipient or a stem cell or donor lymphocyte infusion donor (not recorded which). It is not recorded whose cells these are; they may come from a transplant donor. Specimen: blood, either unsorted or a sorted T cell fraction (not recorded which). The CDR3 region is CSVENGGGTEAFF. Here the CDR3 DNA reads TGCAGCGTTGAAAATGGGGGCGGGACTGAAGCTTTCTTT.